This T cell receptor (beta chain) was profiled in a study of neurological immune-mediated disorders. General study points: None of the CDR3 amino acid sequences in expanded clones turned up in more than one subject, which points to private repertoires in all groups.

V lost 0 bases, J lost 3 bases, and 18 bases lay in between. This CDR3 comprises 16 residues. Germline CDR1 and CDR2: DFQATT and SNEGSKA (reference sequence). In TCRdb, the 5' RACE reads were re-called with MiXCR into one record per CDR3 protein. This table has 20,000 to 25,000 distinct CDR3 sequences, 6.5% to 8.5% appearing once. This clonotype has at least ten counts. The antigen remains unidentified. This chain uses TRBV20-1 with TRBJ2-7; maybe TRBD1 (7 bases). Sequencing was performed on PBMCs. This TCR came from a woman aged 40 to 50 in good health. CDR3 protein: CSARDGGATGNYEQYF. The CDR3 DNA reads as TGCAGTGCTAGAGATGGAGGGGCGACAGGGAACTACGAGCAGTACTTC.